Each of the 5 T cell receptor beta chains below was sequenced from the same sample in a study of blood T cells in healthy people across ages. Combining a sample-barcoded 5' primer with a J-beta primer mix, a second PCR ran for roughly 7 to 11 cycles. Using its own MiXCR run on the 5' RACE reads, TCRdb lists one record per CDR3 protein. Here the sample spans 1,500,000 or so distinct CDR3 sequences, roughly 43% being singletons. Material: blood. These TCRs come from a woman aged 18-29 years in good health.

The chain recombines TRBV20-1 with TRBJ2-1; 12 bases match TRBD2. This CDR3 contains 16 residues. With V trimmed by 7 bases and J by 7 bases, 14 bases remained unmatched. Germline values: CDR1 DFQATT, CDR2 SNEGSKA (reference sequence). CDR3 bases: TGCAGTGTCAGTCTTTTTGCGACTAGCGGGAGTAATGAGCAGTTCTTC. Encoded protein: CSVSLFATSGSNEQFF.

This clonotype was observed a few times. This chain links TRBV15 with TRBJ1-2; 7 bases map to TRBD1. Germline trimming cut 3 bases from V and 8 bases from J; bases unmatched to any gene: 9. There are 14 residues in the CDR3. Germline loops: CDR1 LNHNV, CDR2 YYDKDF (reference sequence). This CDR3 reads CATSSSGGAGGYTF. The CDR3 DNA reads TGTGCCACCAGCAGTTCAGGGGGGGCTGGAGGCTACACCTTC.

This clonotype was observed a handful of times. This chain uses TRBV15 with TRBJ1-1; maybe TRBD1 (5 bases). The CDR3 covers 15 residues. The germline gives CDR1 LNHNV, CDR2 YYDKDF (reference sequence). Trimming shortened V by 0 bases and J by 1 base, and 9 bases separated the two germline ends. The DNA of the CDR3 is TGTGCCACCAGCAGAGATAGGCAGGGGAACACTGAAGCTTTCTTT. It codes for CATSRDRQGNTEAFF.

The chain carries TRBV7-2 and TRBJ2-3, with 10 bases matching TRBD2. The junction had 12 bases not matched to a gene; V was cut back by 3 bases and J by 3 bases. Germline CDR1 and CDR2: SGHTA and FQGNSA. The CDR3 length is 18 residues. The CDR3 protein is CASSFPYGLAERTDTQYF. In nucleotides, the CDR3 is TGTGCCAGCAGCTTCCCCTACGGACTAGCGGAAAGGACAGATACGCAGTATTTT.

The chain uses TRBV6-2 or TRBV6-3 and TRBJ1-5; D is perhaps TRBD1 (6 bases). Trimming took off 7 bases at V and 10 bases at J, with 23 bases between the two ends. CDR3 length: 15 amino acids. Germline CDR1 is MNHEY and CDR2 is SVGEGT. CDR3 DNA: TGTGCCAGCACCAACTCGAGGGGGGCAAAGCAACCCCAGCATTTT. This encodes CASTNSRGAKQPQHF.